This TCR beta chain is drawn from a study of cytomegalovirus exposure and HLA in healthy donors. Germline V gene data show CDR1 as LGHNA and CDR2 as YSLEER. CDR3 length equals 15 residues. The V end lost 1 base, the J end lost 5 bases, and 11 bases lay between the germline ends. Study-level results: Follow-up analysis found HLA locus-dependent TCR association rates, highest for DRB1 and lowest for HLA-C. A later analysis reported that several of the most significant clusters appeared to be linked to common viral pathogens, among them Epstein-Barr virus. As was reported, the HLA-A and HLA-B alleles of most subjects were accurately predicted from TCR beta sequences. TCR beta chains numbering under 200 were designated cytomegalovirus-associated.

Regarding this clone: What it binds is not known.

PCR used 60 Vbeta primers and 13 Jbeta primers. Libraries were prepared by immunoSEQ multiplex PCR; TCRdb keeps only in-frame clonotypes and omits some of them. Of more than 90,000 clones listed, approximately 81% are singletons. The sequence was collected from a woman in her 70s in good health and CMV-seropositive. The rearrangement uses TRBV4-3 and TRBJ2-2; the D is unclear. What was sequenced was PBMCs. The CDR3 protein is CASSQVGSRTGELFF. CDR3 in DNA: TGCGCCAGCAGCCAAGTGGGTTCGAGGACCGGGGAGCTGTTTTTT.